This record covers a single T cell receptor beta chain. Its antigen is as yet unknown. This sample is part of a study of T cells in narcolepsy. Notes on the study in general: Autoreactive clone sequences were missing from some blood memory CD4+ repertoires. HCRT-specific and TRIB2-specific autoreactive clonotypes appeared among same-patient CSF and blood CD4+ clonotypes.

Sequenced by immunoSEQ multiplex PCR; TCRdb stores in-frame clones only, minus some. This table holds 32,000 or so clones, about four fifths found once. The TCR comes from a human donor with narcolepsy. The sample comprised CD45RA- memory CD4+ T cells from PBMCs.

For the CDR3, the DNA is TGTGCCAGAAGCTCAAGCGGACAGAGGAGCAATCAGCCCCAGCATTTT. This translates into CARSSSGQRSNQPQHF. V is TRBV5-3 and J is TRBJ1-5; possibly TRBD1 for D (6 bases). TRBV5-3 is an ORF; its function is uncertain. V gave up 3 bases and J gave up 1 base, with 14 bases separating them. The CDR3 totals 16 residues.